A selection of T cell receptor beta chains follows, all from one sample in a study of blood T cells in healthy people across ages. TCRdb reprocessed the 5' RACE reads via MiXCR and lists one record per CDR3 protein. The top ten hold about 4% of the sample, which has 1,500,000 or so distinct CDR3 sequences, 35% to 45% seen once. The sample consisted of blood. The receptors here all came from a woman between 18 and 29 years old in good health. CDR3s include the opening cysteine and the closing phenylalanine or tryptophan. Each record gives: J gene, V gene, D gene, clone size, CDR3 DNA, CDR3 protein. The D gene is left open where the match is weak. Size is omitted from some rows. Given values are once, few, many or a class for expanded clones.

j_gene: TRBJ1-5; v_gene: TRBV21-1; d_gene: -; abundance: -; CDR3nt: TGTGCCAGCAGCAAAAAAGAAACAGACAGGGGACGCAATCAGCCCCAGCATTTT; CDR3aa: CASSKKETDRGRNQPQHF
j_gene: TRBJ2-3; v_gene: TRBV29-1; d_gene: -; abundance: -; CDR3nt: TGCAGCGTTGGGGGGAAAGTCACAGATACGCAGTATTTT; CDR3aa: CSVGGKVTDTQYF
j_gene: TRBJ2-7; v_gene: TRBV28; d_gene: -; abundance: -; CDR3nt: TGTGCCAGCAGCCCGGTCGAGGGAGTATACGAGCAGTACTTC; CDR3aa: CASSPVEGVYEQYF
j_gene: TRBJ1-2; v_gene: TRBV7-4; d_gene: -; abundance: -; CDR3nt: TGTGCCAGCAGCTCCGGGGTGGGGAAAGGGGGCTACACCTTC; CDR3aa: CASSSGVGKGGYTF
j_gene: TRBJ2-7; v_gene: TRBV29-1; d_gene: -; abundance: few; CDR3nt: TGCAGCGTTCCCCTCGGAGGAGGATACGAGCAGTACTTC; CDR3aa: CSVPLGGGYEQYF
j_gene: TRBJ2-7; v_gene: TRBV3-1; d_gene: TRBD1; abundance: few; CDR3nt: TGTGCCAGCAGCATGGGACAGGGCCCCTACAATGAGCAGTACTTC; CDR3aa: CASSMGQGPYNEQYF
j_gene: TRBJ2-5; v_gene: TRBV28; d_gene: TRBD2; abundance: -; CDR3nt: TGTGCCAGCAGCCCGACTAGCGGGAGTGAAGAGCAGTACTTC; CDR3aa: CASSPTSGSEEQYF
j_gene: TRBJ2-3; v_gene: TRBV4-1; d_gene: -; abundance: many; CDR3nt: TGCGCCACTACACAGGGAAGCGCAGATACGCAGTATTTT; CDR3aa: CATTQGSADTQYF
j_gene: TRBJ2-1; v_gene: TRBV20-1; d_gene: -; abundance: -; CDR3nt: TGCAGTGCTAGAGATATGATAGCGCCAACATCCTACAATGAGCAGTTCTTC; CDR3aa: CSARDMIAPTSYNEQFF
j_gene: TRBJ2-5; v_gene: TRBV30; d_gene: TRBD2; abundance: once; CDR3nt: TGTGCCTGGAAGATAGGTAGCGGGGGTATCCTGACCCAGTACTTC; CDR3aa: CAWKIGSGGILTQYF
j_gene: TRBJ2-1; v_gene: TRBV20-1; d_gene: -; abundance: -; CDR3nt: TGCAGTGCGATTAATACAGTGAACTCCTACAATGAGCAGTTCTTC; CDR3aa: CSAINTVNSYNEQFF
j_gene: TRBJ2-7; v_gene: TRBV20-1; d_gene: -; abundance: -; CDR3nt: TGCAGTGCTCCCCTCCCGGGCAGGGTCTACGAGCAGTACTTC; CDR3aa: CSAPLPGRVYEQYF
j_gene: TRBJ2-7; v_gene: TRBV25-1; d_gene: TRBD1; abundance: -; CDR3nt: TGTGCCAGCAAAACAGGGGGCATTAGCGAGCAGTACTTC; CDR3aa: CASKTGGISEQYF
j_gene: TRBJ2-1; v_gene: TRBV20-1; d_gene: -; abundance: -; CDR3nt: TGCAGTGCTAGAGATGTACGGAACCCCTCCTACAATGAGCAGTTCTTC; CDR3aa: CSARDVRNPSYNEQFF
j_gene: TRBJ1-1; v_gene: TRBV10-3; d_gene: -; abundance: -; CDR3nt: TGTGCCATCAGCCGGGATTTGAACACTGAAGCTTTCTTT; CDR3aa: CAISRDLNTEAFF
j_gene: TRBJ2-7; v_gene: TRBV20-1; d_gene: TRBD1; abundance: -; CDR3nt: TGCAGTGCTAGAACCGGGACAGGGTCTTACGAGCAGTACTTC; CDR3aa: CSARTGTGSYEQYF
j_gene: TRBJ1-1; v_gene: TRBV4-1; d_gene: -; abundance: -; CDR3nt: TGCGCCAGCAGCCAAGGGGCTTCGGGACATAGCCCTGAAGCTTTCTTT; CDR3aa: CASSQGASGHSPEAFF
j_gene: TRBJ2-5; v_gene: TRBV5-1; d_gene: -; abundance: -; CDR3nt: TGCGCCAGCAGCTACCCGATAAGTCCCCAGTCGTTATACTTC; CDR3aa: CASSYPISPQSLYF
j_gene: TRBJ2-5; v_gene: TRBV5-1; d_gene: TRBD1; abundance: -; CDR3nt: TGCGCCAGCAGAGCTGGGACAGGGGGTGATGAGCAGTACTTC; CDR3aa: CASRAGTGGDEQYF
j_gene: TRBJ1-2; v_gene: TRBV10-1; d_gene: -; abundance: -; CDR3nt: TGCGCCAGCAGTGACGGGACCGCCGGGGGTGGCTACACCTTC; CDR3aa: CASSDGTAGGGYTF
j_gene: TRBJ1-2; v_gene: TRBV20-1; d_gene: -; abundance: few; CDR3nt: TGCAGTGTCTTCGCCCCCAACAGGGCGTACACCTTC; CDR3aa: CSVFAPNRAYTF
j_gene: TRBJ2-5; v_gene: TRBV2; d_gene: -; abundance: many; CDR3nt: TGTGCCAGCAGTGAAGAGGGAGAGACCCAGTACTTC; CDR3aa: CASSEEGETQYF
j_gene: TRBJ1-2; v_gene: TRBV5-1; d_gene: -; abundance: -; CDR3nt: TGCGCCAGCTGGGTGTGGGGCTACACCTTC; CDR3aa: CASWVWGYTF
j_gene: TRBJ2-2; v_gene: TRBV4-1; d_gene: -; abundance: -; CDR3nt: TGCGCCAGCAGCCAAGCCGGGACCCCTTACGGGGAGCTGTTTTTT; CDR3aa: CASSQAGTPYGELFF
j_gene: TRBJ1-5; v_gene: TRBV6-1; d_gene: -; abundance: -; CDR3nt: TGTGCCAGCAGTGAATTTGTCAGGGGACGGCAGCCCCAGCATTTT; CDR3aa: CASSEFVRGRQPQHF
j_gene: TRBJ1-1; v_gene: TRBV10-3; d_gene: -; abundance: -; CDR3nt: TGTGCCATCAGTGAGGGGGTGGGGGCTACGAACACTGAAGCTTTCTTT; CDR3aa: CAISEGVGATNTEAFF
j_gene: TRBJ1-2; v_gene: TRBV20-1; d_gene: -; abundance: -; CDR3nt: TGCAGTGCTAGAGCCCCAGGGAGGGGTCTCGGGTCTAGCTATGGCTACACCTTC; CDR3aa: CSARAPGRGLGSSYGYTF
j_gene: TRBJ2-1; v_gene: TRBV20-1; d_gene: -; abundance: -; CDR3nt: TGCAGTGCTAGAGATCGTGGTATACGGCGGCTAGGTGAGCAGTTCTTC; CDR3aa: CSARDRGIRRLGEQFF
j_gene: TRBJ2-7; v_gene: TRBV27; d_gene: -; abundance: -; CDR3nt: TGTGCCAGCAGTTTCGACATACTGGGACACGGCTACGAGCAGTACTTC; CDR3aa: CASSFDILGHGYEQYF
j_gene: TRBJ1-1; v_gene: TRBV27; d_gene: -; abundance: few; CDR3nt: TGTGCCAGCAGTTTATCGCCAGGGGCCAGTGCTTTCTTT; CDR3aa: CASSLSPGASAFF
j_gene: TRBJ2-1; v_gene: TRBV7-3; d_gene: -; abundance: -; CDR3nt: TGTGCCAGCAGTTCTTGGGGAGATTACAATGAGCAGTTCTTC; CDR3aa: CASSSWGDYNEQFF
j_gene: TRBJ1-2; v_gene: TRBV6-2/TRBV6-3; d_gene: -; abundance: -; CDR3nt: TGTGCCAGCAACCACGGACGCGGCTACACCTTC; CDR3aa: CASNHGRGYTF
j_gene: TRBJ2-7; v_gene: TRBV10-3; d_gene: -; abundance: -; CDR3nt: TGTGCCATCAGTGAAATTAGCTCTGGGCCCTACGAGCAGTACTTC; CDR3aa: CAISEISSGPYEQYF
j_gene: TRBJ1-1; v_gene: TRBV5-1; d_gene: TRBD1; abundance: -; CDR3nt: TGCGCCAGCAGCATCGACAGGGGTATCACTGAAGCTTTCTTT; CDR3aa: CASSIDRGITEAFF
j_gene: TRBJ2-7; v_gene: TRBV4-1; d_gene: TRBD1; abundance: few; CDR3nt: TGCGCCAGCAGCCAAGGCAGAACAGGGGCGACGCCCTACGAGCAGTACTTC; CDR3aa: CASSQGRTGATPYEQYF
j_gene: TRBJ2-1; v_gene: TRBV28; d_gene: -; abundance: -; CDR3nt: TGTGCCAGCAGTTTAAAAGTGGAGCAGTTCTTC; CDR3aa: CASSLKVEQFF
j_gene: TRBJ1-6; v_gene: TRBV27; d_gene: -; abundance: -; CDR3nt: TGTGCCAGCAGTTCCCCGGGCCACAATTCACCCCTCCACTTT; CDR3aa: CASSSPGHNSPLHF
j_gene: TRBJ2-5; v_gene: TRBV30; d_gene: -; abundance: -; CDR3nt: TGTGCCTGGTCAGGGGTGGGTCGAGAGACCCAGTACTTC; CDR3aa: CAWSGVGRETQYF